This T cell receptor beta chain was profiled in a study of blood T cells in healthy people across ages. General study points: Diversity of TCR beta per million T cells declined in a roughly linear way with age.

Trimming removed 0 bases from V and 7 bases from J; junction bases left unmatched: 12. The CDR3 is made up of 17 amino acids. Germline V gene sequence: CDR1 SGHRS, CDR2 YFSETQ. Concerning this clonotype: Its matching antigen is unknown.

The use of a sample-barcoded 5' primer and a J-beta primer mix characterized a second PCR of roughly 6 to 12 cycles. TCRdb re-called the 5' RACE reads through MiXCR, storing one row per CDR3 protein. Here the sample spans fewer than 2,000,000 distinct CDR3 sequences, roughly 30% being singletons. The rearrangement joins TRBV5-1 to TRBJ2-1, with 8 positions matching TRBD2. This sequence was found in a woman aged 25-40 years in good health. The sample taken for sequencing was blood. The CDR3 is CASSLVKTSGTQNEQFF. CDR3 bases: TGCGCCAGCAGCTTGGTAAAAACTAGCGGAACCCAAAATGAGCAGTTCTTC.